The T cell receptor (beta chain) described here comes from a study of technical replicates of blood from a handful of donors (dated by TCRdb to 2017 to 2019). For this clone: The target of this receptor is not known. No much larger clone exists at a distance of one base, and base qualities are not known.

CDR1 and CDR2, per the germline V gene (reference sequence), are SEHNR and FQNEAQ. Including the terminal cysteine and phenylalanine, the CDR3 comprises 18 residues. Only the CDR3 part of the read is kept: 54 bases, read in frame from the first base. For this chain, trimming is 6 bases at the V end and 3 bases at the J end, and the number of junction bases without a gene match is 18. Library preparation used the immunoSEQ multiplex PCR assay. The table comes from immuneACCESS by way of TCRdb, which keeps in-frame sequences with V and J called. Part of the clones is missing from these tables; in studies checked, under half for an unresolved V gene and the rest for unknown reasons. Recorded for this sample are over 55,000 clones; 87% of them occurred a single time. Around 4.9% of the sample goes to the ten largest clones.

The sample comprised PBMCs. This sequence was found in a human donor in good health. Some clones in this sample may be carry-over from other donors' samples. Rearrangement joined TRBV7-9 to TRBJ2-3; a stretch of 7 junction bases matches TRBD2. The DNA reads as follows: TGTGCCAGCAGATTCGAGTGGCGGGAGCGAAGTGGGACAGATACGCAGTATTTT. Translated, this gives CASRFEWRERSGTDTQYF.